Shown below are 11 T cell receptor beta chains from a single sample sequenced in a study of identical twins. Each CDR3 protein gets one entry after TCRdb re-called the 5' RACE reads with MiXCR. The sample carries more than 400,000 distinct CDR3 sequences, about 16% recorded once. This sample was also put to use in a study of yellow fever vaccine responses in identical twins.

Sequencing was done on a sample of CD4+ T cells sorted from blood. The receptor set was obtained from a woman younger than 30 in good health.

The chain employs TRBV6-5 and TRBJ1-1, with 7 bases lining up with TRBD1. Germline assignment: CDR1 MNHEY and CDR2 SVGAGI. V shed 2 bases, J shed 11 bases, and the junction held 5 bases outside the gene matches. The CDR3 runs 12 residues. CDR3 bases: TGTGCCAGCAGTTACGGGGCAGGGGGGGCTTTCTTT. Protein: CASSYGAGGAFF.

V is TRBV20-1 and J is TRBJ2-2, with D perhaps being TRBD1 or TRBD2 (5 bases each). CDR1 DFQATT and CDR2 SNEGSKA come from the germline V gene (reference sequence). The CDR3 sequence is 12 residues long. Between the trimmed V and J ends, which lost 3 bases and 9 bases, there was a span of 11 bases. CDR3: CSARRGTRELFF. Here the CDR3 DNA reads TGCAGTGCTAGGAGGGGAACTCGGGAGCTGTTTTTT.

In nucleotides, the CDR3 is TGCAGTGCCAGGGGTCAAAGGGACACTGAAGCTTTCTTT. Amino acid sequence: CSARGQRDTEAFF. The rearrangement links TRBV20-1 to TRBJ1-1, with D possibly matching TRBD1 (6 bases). The germline V gene has CDR1 DFQATT and CDR2 SNEGSKA (reference sequence). The CDR3 extends over 13 amino acids. Trimming removed 6 bases at V and 3 bases at J, with 14 bases between.

This clonotype has just a few counts. V and J are TRBV15 and TRBJ2-7, with TRBD2 matching over 8 bases. V lost 1 base and J lost 6; bases outside the gene matches: 5. The CDR3 consists of 14 residues. The germline V gene encodes CDR1 LNHNV and CDR2 YYDKDF (reference sequence). CDR3 coding DNA: TGTGCCACCAGCAGAGCGGGACTAGAGGGCGAGCAGTACTTC. Amino acids: CATSRAGLEGEQYF. The complete variable domain, with remaining parts taken from reference TRBV15 and TRBJ2-7, reads DAMVIQNPRYQVTQFGKPVTLSCSQTLNHNVMYWYQQKSSQAPKLLFHYYDKDFNNEADTPDNFQSRRPNTSFCFLDIRSPGLGDTAMYLCATSRAGLEGEQYFGPGTRLTVT.

The chain recombines TRBV4-2 with TRBJ2-5; D not certain. The CDR3 is 14 residues long. The germline CDR1 and CDR2 sequences are LGHNA and YNFKEQ. Trimming shortened V by 0 bases and J by 5 bases, and 10 bases separated the two germline ends. The CDR3, as DNA: TGTGCCAGCAGCCAAGAGAGCTCCGGTGAGACCCAGTACTTC. Translation: CASSQESSGETQYF.

This chain links TRBV24-1 with TRBJ2-3; the D is unclear. The CDR3 loop spans 13 amino acids. In germline, CDR1 is KGHDR, CDR2 SFDVKD. Trimming removed 1 base at V and 9 bases at J, with 10 bases between. CDR3 in DNA: TGTGCCACCAGTGATTTAAGGCTTCCGACGCAGTATTTT. Its protein is CATSDLRLPTQYF.

The V gene is TRBV6-1, the J gene TRBJ1-1, with D tentatively TRBD1 (5 bases). The CDR3 covers 13 residues. Looked up from germline, CDR1 is MNHNS and CDR2 is SASEGT. V dropped 6 bases and J dropped 3 bases, with 11 bases sitting between them. This chain's CDR3 is CASSAGWDTEAFF. In DNA, the CDR3 is TGTGCCAGCAGCGCAGGGTGGGACACTGAAGCTTTCTTT.

This clonotype was observed a handful of times. J is TRBJ2-1 and V is TRBV15; TRBD2 aligns across 11 bases. Losses at the gene ends were 2 bases for V and 7 bases for J; bases not matched to a gene: 13. The CDR3 spans 18 residues. CDR1 is LNHNV, CDR2 YYDKDF, per germline (reference sequence). The CDR3 reads CATSRRFISSGRLNEQFF. The CDR3 DNA reads as TGTGCCACCAGCAGAAGATTCATTTCTAGCGGGAGGTTGAATGAGCAGTTCTTC. Based on the CDR3 plus reference TRBV15 and TRBJ2-1, the full variable domain is DAMVIQNPRYQVTQFGKPVTLSCSQTLNHNVMYWYQQKSSQAPKLLFHYYDKDFNNEADTPDNFQSRRPNTSFCFLDIRSPGLGDTAMYLCATSRRFISSGRLNEQFFGPGTRLTVL.

This clonotype has more than one count but fewer than ten. The chain joins TRBV5-1 to TRBJ2-1; D not resolved. Germline-derived CDR1 and CDR2 are SGHRS and YFSETQ. CDR3 length: 13 residues. V shed 2 bases and J shed 6 bases, with 9 bases lying between them. This CDR3 reads CASSLPIPNEQFF. CDR3 nucleotides: TGCGCCAGCAGCTTACCCATTCCCAATGAGCAGTTCTTC.

In its sample, this clonotype was seen a few times. The chain employs TRBV10-3 and TRBJ2-7; the match to TRBD1 covers 8 bases. V lost 6 bases to trimming and J lost 6 bases; unmatched junction nucleotides: 4. The CDR3 has 12 amino acids. From germline, CDR1 is ENHRY and CDR2 SYGVKD. CDR3 in amino acids: CAISQTGAEQYV. The CDR3 DNA follows: TGTGCCATCAGCCAGACAGGGGCCGAGCAGTACGTC.

This clonotype was found a few times. The J gene is TRBJ1-5, the V gene TRBV28; weak D call: TRBD1 (5 bases). The CDR3 is 13 amino acids. Per germline, CDR1 MDHEN and CDR2 SYDVKM. V was pared by 6 bases and J by 6 bases, with 12 bases between. CDR3 DNA sequence: TGTGCCAGCAGCCTTACAGGTGTTCAGCCCCAGCATTTT. Protein product: CASSLTGVQPQHF.